A selection of T cell receptor beta chains follows, all from one sample in a study of blood T cells in healthy people across ages. TCRdb independently ran MiXCR on the 5' RACE reads; one entry per CDR3 protein. The table lists 630,000 or so distinct CDR3 sequences, less than 35% of them singletons. The source material was blood. All receptors derive from a woman older than 75 in good health. Both conserved end residues are part of each CDR3. The D gene is left open where the match is weak. The size field is filled for only some rows; it gives once, few, many or a size class.

V	size	J	D	DNA	CDR3
TRBV4-3	many	TRBJ1-2	.	TGCGCCAGCAGCCAAGAGAGGGGTAATGGTGGCTACACCTTC	CASSQERGNGGYTF
TRBV4-1	.	TRBJ2-5	.	TGCGCCAGCAGCCAAGATAAGGTTAGCGGCCAAGAGACCCAGTACTTC	CASSQDKVSGQETQYF
TRBV29-1	.	TRBJ1-2	.	TGCAGCGTTGAAGATGAAGGGTACTATGGCTACACCTTC	CSVEDEGYYGYTF
TRBV27	many	TRBJ2-3	TRBD2	TGTGCCAGCAGTCCCCGACTAGCGGGGGCCACAGATACGCAGTATTTT	CASSPRLAGATDTQYF
TRBV7-8	.	TRBJ1-5	.	TGTGCCAGCAGCTTAGGCGCCAGGGGAAGTTCTAGCAATCAGCCCCAGCATTTT	CASSLGARGSSSNQPQHF
TRBV20-1	.	TRBJ2-1	TRBD2	TGCAGTGCTAACACTGCGGGGGGTCGTATTAATGGGCAGTTCTTC	CSANTAGGRINGQFF
TRBV7-2	many	TRBJ1-4	.	TGTGCCAGCAGCGTATCGACAGTAACTAATGAAAAACTGTTTTTT	CASSVSTVTNEKLFF
TRBV4-2	many	TRBJ2-5	.	TGTGCCAGCAGCCAAGGGGCAGGGCAGGGCCGAGAGACCCAGTACTTC	CASSQGAGQGRETQYF
TRBV7-8	.	TRBJ1-2	.	TGTGCCAGCAGCTTTTCCGGGACGGGAGCTAACTATGGCTACACCTTC	CASSFSGTGANYGYTF
TRBV5-4	many	TRBJ2-3	.	TGTGCCAGCAGCTTGCCCTGGCGGGGTCGCACAGATACGCAGTATTTT	CASSLPWRGRTDTQYF
TRBV7-2	.	TRBJ2-2	TRBD2	TGTGCCAGCAGCTTCGCGGGAGGGCCCGGGAACACCGGGGAGCTGTTTTTT	CASSFAGGPGNTGELFF
TRBV27	many	TRBJ2-1	TRBD2	TGTGCCAGCAGTTTGGCCGGGGGGGTTAAGGTCTATGAGCAGTTCTTC	CASSLAGGVKVYEQFF
TRBV7-9	.	TRBJ1-1	TRBD1	TGTGCCAGCAGCTTAGGGGGACAGGTGACCACTGAAGCTTTCTTT	CASSLGGQVTTEAFF
TRBV12-3/TRBV12-4	.	TRBJ1-6	TRBD1	TGTGCCAGCAGGACACACGACAGGGGTAATTCACCCCTCCACTTT	CASRTHDRGNSPLHF
TRBV14	many	TRBJ2-7	TRBD1	TGTGCCAGCAGCCAAGAGTTGGGGACAGCGACCTACGAGCAGTACTTC	CASSQELGTATYEQYF
TRBV29-1	many	TRBJ2-3	.	TGCAGCCTGACCGACCCGAGCACAGATACGCAGTATTTT	CSLTDPSTDTQYF
TRBV5-1	.	TRBJ1-2	.	TGCGCCAGCACCCGAGACCGGGGACTGAGTGGTGGCTACACCTTC	CASTRDRGLSGGYTF
TRBV7-3	.	TRBJ2-3	.	TGTGCCAGCAGCTTAGGACGTAGGGCCGGAGATACGCAGTATTTT	CASSLGRRAGDTQYF
TRBV30	many	TRBJ2-2	TRBD2	TGTGCCAGTAGCGGGGACTACACCGGGGAGCTGTTTTTT	CASSGDYTGELFF
TRBV20-1	many	TRBJ2-3	.	TGCAGTGCCCGACGGACTCTAGCGAGACGGGAAGATACGCAGTATTTT	CSARRTLARREDTQYF
TRBV29-1	few	TRBJ2-7	TRBD1	TGCGGCATTGAGGCAGGGGGCTACGAGCAGTACTTC	CGIEAGGYEQYF
TRBV20-1	.	TRBJ1-2	TRBD1	TGCAGTGCTAGAGAGCCCAGGGGGTTCTATGGCTACACCTTC	CSAREPRGFYGYTF
TRBV10-3	.	TRBJ2-1	.	TGTGCCAAGGCTAAGCAGTTCTTC	CAKAKQFF
TRBV20-1	many	TRBJ2-5	TRBD2	TGCAGTGCTAGAGATGGCCAGCGGGGGCAAGAGACCCAGTACTTC	CSARDGQRGQETQYF
TRBV11-3	.	TRBJ2-7	.	TGTGCCAGCAGCTTAGATGGCAGGGCAGGGGAAGAGCAGTACTTC	CASSLDGRAGEEQYF
TRBV18	.	TRBJ2-4	.	TGTGCCAGCTCACCACCGGAACAGAGAAACATTCAGTACTTC	CASSPPEQRNIQYF
TRBV19	.	TRBJ1-1	.	TGTGCCAGTAGTTCCCAGGGCGCGGTGAACACCGAAGCTTTCTTT	CASSSQGAVNTEAFF
TRBV10-3	.	TRBJ2-2	TRBD2	TGTGCCAGCGCCGGGACTATGACGACCGGGGAGCTGTTTTTT	CASAGTMTTGELFF
TRBV28	many	TRBJ2-3	.	TGTGCCAGCAGTTTAGGCGGAACCGGGTTTTCTTCAGATACGCAGTATTTT	CASSLGGTGFSSDTQYF
TRBV7-9	many	TRBJ2-3	.	TGTGCCAGCAGCCCCTGGGGTTTGACAGCAGATGGAGATACGCAGTATTTT	CASSPWGLTADGDTQYF
TRBV7-8	many	TRBJ2-7	TRBD1	TGTGCCAGCAGCTTACGGGACAGGGCCGACGAGCAGTACTTC	CASSLRDRADEQYF
TRBV20-1	few	TRBJ1-1	.	TGCAGTGCTAGAGATCGTAGGACGGTGAACACTGAAGCTTTCTTT	CSARDRRTVNTEAFF